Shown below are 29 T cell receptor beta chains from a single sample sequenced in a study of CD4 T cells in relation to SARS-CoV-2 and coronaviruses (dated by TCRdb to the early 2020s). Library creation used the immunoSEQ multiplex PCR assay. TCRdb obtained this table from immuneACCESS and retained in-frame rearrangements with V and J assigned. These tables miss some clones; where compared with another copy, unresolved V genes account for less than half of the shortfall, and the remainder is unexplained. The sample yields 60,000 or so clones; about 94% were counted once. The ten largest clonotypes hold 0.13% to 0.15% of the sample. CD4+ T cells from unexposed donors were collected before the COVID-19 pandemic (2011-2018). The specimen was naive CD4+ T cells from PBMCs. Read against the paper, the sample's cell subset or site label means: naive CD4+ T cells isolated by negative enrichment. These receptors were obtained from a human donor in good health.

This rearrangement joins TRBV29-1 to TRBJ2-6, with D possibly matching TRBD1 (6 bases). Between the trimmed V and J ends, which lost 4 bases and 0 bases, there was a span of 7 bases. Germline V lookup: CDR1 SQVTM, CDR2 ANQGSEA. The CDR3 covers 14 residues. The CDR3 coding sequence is TGCAGCGTTGGAGGGGGCTCTGGGGCCAACGTCCTGACTTTC. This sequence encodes CSVGGGSGANVLTF.

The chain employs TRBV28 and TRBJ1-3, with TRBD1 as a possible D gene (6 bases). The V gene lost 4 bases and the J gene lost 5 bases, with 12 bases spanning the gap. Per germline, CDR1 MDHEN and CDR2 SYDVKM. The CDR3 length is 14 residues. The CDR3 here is CASSSPDRRNTIYF. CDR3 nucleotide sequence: TGTGCCAGCAGTTCGCCGGACAGAAGAAACACCATATATTTT.

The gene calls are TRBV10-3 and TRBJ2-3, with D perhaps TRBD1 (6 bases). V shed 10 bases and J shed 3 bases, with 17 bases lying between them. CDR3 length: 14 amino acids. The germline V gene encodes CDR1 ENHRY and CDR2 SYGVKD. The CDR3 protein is CATSSDTGTDTQYF. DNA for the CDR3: TGTGCCACCTCATCTGATACAGGGACAGATACGCAGTATTTT.

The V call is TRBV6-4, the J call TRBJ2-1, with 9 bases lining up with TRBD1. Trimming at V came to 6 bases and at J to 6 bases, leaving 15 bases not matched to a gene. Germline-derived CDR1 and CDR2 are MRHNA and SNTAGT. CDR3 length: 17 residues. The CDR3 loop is CASSGPGTGLAVNEQFF. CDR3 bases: TGTGCCAGCAGCGGTCCCGGGACAGGGTTGGCCGTCAATGAGCAGTTCTTC.

CDR3 protein: CASRPPRGTGELFF. The CDR3 DNA reads as TGTGCCAGCAGACCCCCGAGGGGCACCGGGGAGCTGTTTTTT. V usage is TRBV6-5 and J usage is TRBJ2-2; D may correspond to TRBD1 or TRBD2 (5 bases each). The V gene's germline CDR1 is MNHEY and CDR2 SVGAGI. Trimming pared 6 bases from V and 4 bases from J, leaving 12 bases between. The CDR3 has 14 residues.

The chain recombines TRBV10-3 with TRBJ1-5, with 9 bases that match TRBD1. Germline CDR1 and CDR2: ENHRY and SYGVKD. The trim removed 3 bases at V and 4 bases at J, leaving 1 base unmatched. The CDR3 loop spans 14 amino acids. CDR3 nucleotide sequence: TGTGCCATCAGTGAAGGACAGGGGAATCAGCCCCAGCATTTT. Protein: CAISEGQGNQPQHF.

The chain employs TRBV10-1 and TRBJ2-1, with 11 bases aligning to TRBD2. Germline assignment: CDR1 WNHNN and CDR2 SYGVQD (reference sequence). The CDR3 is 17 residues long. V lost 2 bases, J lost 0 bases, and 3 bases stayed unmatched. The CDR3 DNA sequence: TGCGCCAGCAGTGAGATAGCGGGAGGGAGCTCCTACAATGAGCAGTTCTTC. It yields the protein CASSEIAGGSSYNEQFF.

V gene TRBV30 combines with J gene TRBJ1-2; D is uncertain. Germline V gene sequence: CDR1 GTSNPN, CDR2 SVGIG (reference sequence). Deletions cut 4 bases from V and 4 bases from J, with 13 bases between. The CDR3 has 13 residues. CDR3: CAWTLGLRYGYTF. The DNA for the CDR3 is TGTGCCTGGACCCTGGGGTTGCGCTATGGCTACACCTTC.

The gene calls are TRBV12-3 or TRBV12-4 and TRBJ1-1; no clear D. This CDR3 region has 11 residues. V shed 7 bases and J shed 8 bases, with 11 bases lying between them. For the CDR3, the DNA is TGTGCCAGCACCGTACAGTCGGAAGCTTTCTTT. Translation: CASTVQSEAFF.

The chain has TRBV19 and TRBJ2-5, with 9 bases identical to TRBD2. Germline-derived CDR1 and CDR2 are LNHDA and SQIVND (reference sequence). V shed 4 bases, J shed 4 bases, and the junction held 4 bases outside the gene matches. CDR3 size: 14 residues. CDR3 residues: CASSSGRAGETQYF. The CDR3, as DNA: TGTGCCAGTAGTAGCGGGAGGGCCGGAGAGACCCAGTACTTC.

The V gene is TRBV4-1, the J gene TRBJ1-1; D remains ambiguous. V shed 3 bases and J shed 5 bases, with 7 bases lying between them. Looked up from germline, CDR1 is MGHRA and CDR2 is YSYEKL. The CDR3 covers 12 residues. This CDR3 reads CASSHGGTEAFF. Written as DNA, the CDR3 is TGCGCCAGCAGCCACGGCGGGACTGAAGCTTTCTTT.

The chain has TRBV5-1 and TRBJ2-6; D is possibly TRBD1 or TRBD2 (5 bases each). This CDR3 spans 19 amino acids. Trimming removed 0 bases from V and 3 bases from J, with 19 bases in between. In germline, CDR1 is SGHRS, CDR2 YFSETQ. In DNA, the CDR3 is TGCGCCAGCAGCTTGGTAGTTCTACGGGGCGCGGATGGGGCCAACGTCCTGACTTTC. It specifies CASSLVVLRGADGANVLTF.

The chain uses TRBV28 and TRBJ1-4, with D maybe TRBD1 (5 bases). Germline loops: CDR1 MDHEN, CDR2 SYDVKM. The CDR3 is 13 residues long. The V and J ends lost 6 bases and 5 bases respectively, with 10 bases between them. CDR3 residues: CASRTGLNEKLFF. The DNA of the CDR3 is TGTGCCAGCAGAACGGGACTAAATGAAAAACTGTTTTTT.

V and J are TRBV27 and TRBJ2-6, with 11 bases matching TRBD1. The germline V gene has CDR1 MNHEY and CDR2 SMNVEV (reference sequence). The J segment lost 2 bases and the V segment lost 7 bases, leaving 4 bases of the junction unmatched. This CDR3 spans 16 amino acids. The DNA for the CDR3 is TGTGCCAGCACCCGGACAGGGGGCGCTGGGGCCAACGTCCTGACTTTC. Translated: CASTRTGGAGANVLTF.

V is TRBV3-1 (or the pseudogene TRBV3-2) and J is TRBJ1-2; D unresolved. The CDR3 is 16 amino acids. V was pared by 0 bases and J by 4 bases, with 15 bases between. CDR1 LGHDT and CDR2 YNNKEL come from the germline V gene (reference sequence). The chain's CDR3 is CASSQDQAARAYGYTF. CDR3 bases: TGTGCCAGCAGCCAAGATCAGGCAGCGCGGGCCTATGGCTACACCTTC.

CDR3 loop: CASSGQFEAFF. The CDR3 DNA follows: TGTGCCAGCAGTGGACAGTTTGAAGCTTTCTTT. This chain uses TRBV28 with TRBJ1-1; the D gene is possibly TRBD1 (6 bases). CDR3 length: 11 residues. V was shortened by 5 bases and J by 7 bases, with 8 bases between the two germline ends. CDR1 is MDHEN and CDR2 is SYDVKM in the germline V gene. The entire variable domain, with the rest obtained from reference TRBV28 and TRBJ1-1, is as follows: DVKVTQSSRYLVKRTGEKVFLECVQDMDHENMFWYRQDPGLGLRLIYFSYDVKMKEKGDIPEGYSVSREKKERFSLILESASTNQTSMYLCASSGQFEAFFGQGTRLTVV.

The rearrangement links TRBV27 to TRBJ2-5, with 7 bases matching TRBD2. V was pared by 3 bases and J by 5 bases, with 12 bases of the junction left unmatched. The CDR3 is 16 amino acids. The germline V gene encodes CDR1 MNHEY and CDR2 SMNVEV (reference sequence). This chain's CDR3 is CASSFLPLRERETQYF. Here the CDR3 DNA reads TGTGCCAGCAGTTTCCTCCCCCTGCGGGAGAGGGAGACCCAGTACTTC.

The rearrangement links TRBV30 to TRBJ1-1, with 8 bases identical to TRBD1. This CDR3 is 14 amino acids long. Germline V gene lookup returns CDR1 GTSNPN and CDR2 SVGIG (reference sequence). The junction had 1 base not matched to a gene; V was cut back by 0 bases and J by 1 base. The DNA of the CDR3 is TGTGCCTGGAGTGTGGGACAGGCGAACACTGAAGCTTTCTTT. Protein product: CAWSVGQANTEAFF.

As DNA, the CDR3 is TGTGCCAGCAGCGTAGACGGGAGGGCCTACGAGCAGTACTTC. Protein: CASSVDGRAYEQYF. The chain combines TRBV9 with TRBJ2-7; 8 bases agree with TRBD2. This CDR3 spans 14 amino acids. The germline V gene has CDR1 SGDLS and CDR2 YYNGEE. Unmatched junction bases numbered 1, after V lost 0 bases and J lost 2 bases.

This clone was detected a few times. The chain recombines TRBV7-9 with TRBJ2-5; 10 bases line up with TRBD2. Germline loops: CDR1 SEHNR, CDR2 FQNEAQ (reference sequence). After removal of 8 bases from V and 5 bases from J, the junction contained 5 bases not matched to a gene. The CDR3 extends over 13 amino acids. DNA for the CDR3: TGTGCCAGCGGATCAGCGGGAGGGGAGACCCAGTACTTC. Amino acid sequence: CASGSAGGETQYF.

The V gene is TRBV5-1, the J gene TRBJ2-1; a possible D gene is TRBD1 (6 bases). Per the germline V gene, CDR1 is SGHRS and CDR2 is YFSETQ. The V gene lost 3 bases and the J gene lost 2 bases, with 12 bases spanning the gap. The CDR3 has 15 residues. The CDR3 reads CASSSTGIAYNEQFF. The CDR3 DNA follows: TGCGCCAGCAGCTCCACAGGGATCGCCTACAATGAGCAGTTCTTC.

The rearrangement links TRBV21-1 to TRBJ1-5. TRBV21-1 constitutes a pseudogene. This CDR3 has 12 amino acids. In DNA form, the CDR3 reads TGTGCCAGCAGCTCTGGGGATCAGCCCCAGCATTTT. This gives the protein CASSSGDQPQHF.

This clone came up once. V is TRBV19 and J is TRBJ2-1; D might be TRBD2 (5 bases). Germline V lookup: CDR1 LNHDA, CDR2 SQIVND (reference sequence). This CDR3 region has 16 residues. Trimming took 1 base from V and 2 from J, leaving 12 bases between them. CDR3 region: CASSIGGLSTYNEQFF. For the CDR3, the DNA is TGTGCCAGTAGTATAGGCGGGCTGTCCACCTACAATGAGCAGTTCTTC.

The CDR3 DNA sequence: TGTGCCAGCAGTTTACAGGGGGTTGGGGCCAACGTCCTGACTTTC. Its protein is CASSLQGVGANVLTF. V gene TRBV27 combines with J gene TRBJ2-6; 7 bases fit TRBD1. The CDR3 covers 15 residues. Losses at the gene ends were 2 bases for V and 3 bases for J; bases not matched to a gene: 1. CDR1 and CDR2 (germline): MNHEY, SMNVEV (reference sequence).

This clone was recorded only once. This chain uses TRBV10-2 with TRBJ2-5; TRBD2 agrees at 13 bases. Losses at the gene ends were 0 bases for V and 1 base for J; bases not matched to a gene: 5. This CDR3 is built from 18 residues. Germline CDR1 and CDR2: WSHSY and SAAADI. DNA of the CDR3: TGCGCCAGCAGTGAGTCGAGGACTAGCGGGAGCCCCCAAGAGACCCAGTACTTC. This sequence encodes CASSESRTSGSPQETQYF.

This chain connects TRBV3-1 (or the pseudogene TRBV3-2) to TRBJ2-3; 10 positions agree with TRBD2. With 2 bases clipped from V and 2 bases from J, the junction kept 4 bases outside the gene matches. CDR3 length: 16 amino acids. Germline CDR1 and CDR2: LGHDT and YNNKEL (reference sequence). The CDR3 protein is CASSQLGTSATDTQYF. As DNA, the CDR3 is TGTGCCAGCAGCCAACTCGGGACTAGCGCCACAGATACGCAGTATTTT.

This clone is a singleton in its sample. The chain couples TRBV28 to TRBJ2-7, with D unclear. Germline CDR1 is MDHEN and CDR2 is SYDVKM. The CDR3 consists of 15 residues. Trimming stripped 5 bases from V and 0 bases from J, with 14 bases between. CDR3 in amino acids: CASSPRPPSSYEQYF. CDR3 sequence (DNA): TGTGCCAGCAGTCCCCGGCCCCCGAGCTCCTACGAGCAGTACTTC.

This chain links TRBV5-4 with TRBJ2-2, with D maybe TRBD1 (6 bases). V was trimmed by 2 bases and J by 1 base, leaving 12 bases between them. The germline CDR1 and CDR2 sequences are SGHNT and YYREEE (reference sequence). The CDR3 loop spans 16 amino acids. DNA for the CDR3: TGTGCCAGCAGCTTACCAATGACAGGGAACACCGGGGAGCTGTTTTTT. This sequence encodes CASSLPMTGNTGELFF.

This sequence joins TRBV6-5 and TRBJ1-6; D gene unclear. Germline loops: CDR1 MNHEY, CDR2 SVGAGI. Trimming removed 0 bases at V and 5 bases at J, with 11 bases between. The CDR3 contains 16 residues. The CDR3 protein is CASSYSVFTDNSPLHF. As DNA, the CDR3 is TGTGCCAGCAGTTACTCCGTCTTTACAGATAATTCACCCCTCCACTTT.